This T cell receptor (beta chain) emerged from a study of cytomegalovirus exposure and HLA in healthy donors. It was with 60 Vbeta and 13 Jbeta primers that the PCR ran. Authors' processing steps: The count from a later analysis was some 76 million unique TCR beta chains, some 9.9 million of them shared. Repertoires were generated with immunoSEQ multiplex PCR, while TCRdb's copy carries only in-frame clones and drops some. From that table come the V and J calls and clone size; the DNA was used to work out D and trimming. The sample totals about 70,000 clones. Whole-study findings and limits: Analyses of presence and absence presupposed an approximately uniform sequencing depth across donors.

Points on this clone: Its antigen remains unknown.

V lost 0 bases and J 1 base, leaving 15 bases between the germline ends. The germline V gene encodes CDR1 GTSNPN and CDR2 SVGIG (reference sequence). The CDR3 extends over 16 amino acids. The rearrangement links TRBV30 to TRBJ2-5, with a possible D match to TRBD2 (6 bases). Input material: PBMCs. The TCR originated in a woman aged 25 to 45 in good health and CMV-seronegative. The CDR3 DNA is TGTGCCTGGAGTGTAGTCGGCCGGGAGCGCCAAGAGACCCAGTACTTC. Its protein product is CAWSVVGRERQETQYF.